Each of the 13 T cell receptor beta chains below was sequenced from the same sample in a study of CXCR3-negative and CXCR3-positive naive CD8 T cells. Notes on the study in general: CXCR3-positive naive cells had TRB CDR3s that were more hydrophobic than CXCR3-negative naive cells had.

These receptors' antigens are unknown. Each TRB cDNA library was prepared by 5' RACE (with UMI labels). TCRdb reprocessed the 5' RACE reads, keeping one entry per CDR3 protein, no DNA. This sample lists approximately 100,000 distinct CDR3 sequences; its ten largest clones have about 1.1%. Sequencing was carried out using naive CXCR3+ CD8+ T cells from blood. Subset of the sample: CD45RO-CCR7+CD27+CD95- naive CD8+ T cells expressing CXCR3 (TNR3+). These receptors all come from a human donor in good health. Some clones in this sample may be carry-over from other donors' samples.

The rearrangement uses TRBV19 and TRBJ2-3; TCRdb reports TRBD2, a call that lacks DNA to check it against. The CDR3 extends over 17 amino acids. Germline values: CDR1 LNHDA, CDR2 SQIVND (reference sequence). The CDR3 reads CASSGSGVLPSTDTQYF.

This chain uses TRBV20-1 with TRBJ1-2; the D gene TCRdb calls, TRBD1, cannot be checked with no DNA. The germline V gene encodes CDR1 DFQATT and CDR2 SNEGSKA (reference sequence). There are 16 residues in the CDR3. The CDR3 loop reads CSARIPGQEFNYGYTF.

The CDR3 protein is CASSFLAGVYNEQFF. The rearrangement joins TRBV5-1 to TRBJ2-1; TCRdb names TRBD2, which stays unverified in the absence of DNA. This CDR3 spans 15 amino acids. The germline V gene encodes CDR1 SGHRS and CDR2 YFSETQ.

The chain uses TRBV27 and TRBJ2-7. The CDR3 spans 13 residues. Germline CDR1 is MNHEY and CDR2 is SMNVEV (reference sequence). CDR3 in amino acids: CASSLYLSYEQYF.

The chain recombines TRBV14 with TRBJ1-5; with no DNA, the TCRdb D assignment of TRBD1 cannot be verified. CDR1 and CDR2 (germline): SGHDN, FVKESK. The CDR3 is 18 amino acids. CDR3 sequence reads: CASSQGRDRPPIDQPQHF.

Here the CDR3 reads CASNPSGGPDEQYF. The chain has TRBV5-6 and TRBJ2-7; TCRdb names TRBD2, which stays unverified in the absence of DNA. Germline V lookup: CDR1 SGHDT, CDR2 YYEEEE. This CDR3 spans 14 amino acids.

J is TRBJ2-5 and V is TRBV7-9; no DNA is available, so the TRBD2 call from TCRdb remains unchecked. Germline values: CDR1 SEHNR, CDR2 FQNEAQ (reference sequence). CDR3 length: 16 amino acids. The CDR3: CASSAWSGGHQETQYF.

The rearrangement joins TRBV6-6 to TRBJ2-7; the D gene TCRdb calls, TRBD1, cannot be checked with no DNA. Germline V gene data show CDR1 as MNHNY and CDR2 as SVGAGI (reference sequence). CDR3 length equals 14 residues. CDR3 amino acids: CASSQRDRDYEQYF.

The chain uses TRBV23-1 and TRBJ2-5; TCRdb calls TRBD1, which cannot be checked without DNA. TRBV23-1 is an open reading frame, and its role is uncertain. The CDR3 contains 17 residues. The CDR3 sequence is CASGASPHSPDRETQYF.

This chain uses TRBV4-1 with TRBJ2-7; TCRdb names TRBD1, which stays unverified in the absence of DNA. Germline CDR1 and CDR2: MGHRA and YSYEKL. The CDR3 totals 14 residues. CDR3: CASSPGTGGYEQYF.

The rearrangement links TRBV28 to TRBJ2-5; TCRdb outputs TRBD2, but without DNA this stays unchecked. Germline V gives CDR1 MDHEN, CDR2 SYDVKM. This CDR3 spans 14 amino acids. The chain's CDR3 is CASTLLTSTVTQYF.

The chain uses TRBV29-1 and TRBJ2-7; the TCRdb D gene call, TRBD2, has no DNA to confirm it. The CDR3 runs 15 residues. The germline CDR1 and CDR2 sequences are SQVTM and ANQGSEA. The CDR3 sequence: CSVGSSRVPSYEQYF.

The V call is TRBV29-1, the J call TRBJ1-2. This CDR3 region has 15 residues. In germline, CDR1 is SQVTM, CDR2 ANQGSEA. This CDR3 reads CSVEASVSANYGYNF.